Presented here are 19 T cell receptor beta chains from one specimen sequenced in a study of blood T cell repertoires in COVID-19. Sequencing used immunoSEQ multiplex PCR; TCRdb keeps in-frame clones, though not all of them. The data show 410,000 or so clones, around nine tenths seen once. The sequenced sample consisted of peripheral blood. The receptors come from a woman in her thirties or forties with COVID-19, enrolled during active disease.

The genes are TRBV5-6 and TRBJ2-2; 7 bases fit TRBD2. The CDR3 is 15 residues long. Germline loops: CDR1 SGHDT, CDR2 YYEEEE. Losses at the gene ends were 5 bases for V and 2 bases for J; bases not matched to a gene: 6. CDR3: CASRTGGPNTGELFF. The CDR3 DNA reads TGTGCCAGCAGGACGGGAGGCCCTAACACCGGGGAGCTGTTTTTT.

The CDR3 DNA sequence: TGTGCCACCGAGGAGACTAACCAAGAGACCCAGTACTTC. Encoded protein: CATEETNQETQYF. The chain recombines TRBV10-3 with TRBJ2-5; D is possibly TRBD2 (5 bases). The CDR3 is 13 residues long. Germline V gene lookup returns CDR1 ENHRY and CDR2 SYGVKD. The V end was cut by 10 bases, the J end by 0 bases, with 12 bases between.

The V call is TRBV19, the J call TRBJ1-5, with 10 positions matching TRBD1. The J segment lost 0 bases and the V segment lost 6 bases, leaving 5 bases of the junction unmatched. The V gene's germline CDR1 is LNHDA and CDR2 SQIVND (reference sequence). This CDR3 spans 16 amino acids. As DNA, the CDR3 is TGTGCCAGTAGGGGGACAGGGGCTTATAGCAATCAGCCCCAGCATTTT. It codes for CASRGTGAYSNQPQHF.

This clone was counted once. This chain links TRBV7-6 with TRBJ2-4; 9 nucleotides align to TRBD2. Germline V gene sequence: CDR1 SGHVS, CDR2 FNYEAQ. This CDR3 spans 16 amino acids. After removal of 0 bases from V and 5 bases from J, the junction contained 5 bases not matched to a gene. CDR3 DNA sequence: TGTGCCAGCAGCTTAGCTTTGGCTAGCGGGGAAAACATTCAGTACTTC. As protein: CASSLALASGENIQYF.

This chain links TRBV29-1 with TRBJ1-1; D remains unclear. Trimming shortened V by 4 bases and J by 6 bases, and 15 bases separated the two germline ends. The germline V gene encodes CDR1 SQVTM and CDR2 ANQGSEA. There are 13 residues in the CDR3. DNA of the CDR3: TGCAGCGTTGCCGGCAACCCCGGGGCTGAAGCTTTCTTT. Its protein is CSVAGNPGAEAFF.

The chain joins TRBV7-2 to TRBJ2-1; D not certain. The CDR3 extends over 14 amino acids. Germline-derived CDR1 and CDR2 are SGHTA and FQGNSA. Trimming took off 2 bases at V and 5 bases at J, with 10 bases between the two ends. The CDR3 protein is CASSLSSPHNEQFF. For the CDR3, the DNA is TGTGCCAGCAGCTTAAGCTCCCCACACAATGAGCAGTTCTTC. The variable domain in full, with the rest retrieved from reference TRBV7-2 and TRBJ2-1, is GAGVSQSPSNKVTEKGKDVELRCDPISGHTALYWYRQSLGQGLEFLIYFQGNSAPDKSGLPSDRFSAERTGGSVSTLTIQRTQQEDSAVYLCASSLSSPHNEQFFGPGTRLTVL.

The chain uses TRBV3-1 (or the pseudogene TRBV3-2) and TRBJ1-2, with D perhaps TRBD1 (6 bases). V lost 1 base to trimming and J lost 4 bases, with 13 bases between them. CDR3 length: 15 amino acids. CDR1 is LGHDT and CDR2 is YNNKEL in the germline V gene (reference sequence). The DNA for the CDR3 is TGTGCCAGCAGCCAAGTACGGGACACCATCTATGGCTACACCTTC. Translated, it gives CASSQVRDTIYGYTF.

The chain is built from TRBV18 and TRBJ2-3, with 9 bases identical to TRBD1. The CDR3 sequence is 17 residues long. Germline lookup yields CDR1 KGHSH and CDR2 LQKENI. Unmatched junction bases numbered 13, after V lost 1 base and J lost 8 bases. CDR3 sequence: CASSPQGQGPLGGTQYF. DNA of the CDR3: TGTGCCAGCTCACCACAAGGACAGGGGCCCCTCGGGGGTACGCAGTATTTT.

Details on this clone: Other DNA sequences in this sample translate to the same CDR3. CDR3 sequence: CASSPGTVNEKLFF. The CDR3 DNA is TGTGCCAGCAGCCCCGGGACAGTGAATGAAAAACTGTTTTTT. The rearrangement links TRBV7-9 to TRBJ1-4; TRBD1 agrees at 7 bases. There are 14 residues in the CDR3. Germline-derived CDR1 and CDR2 are SEHNR and FQNEAQ (reference sequence). J gave up 5 bases and V 5 bases, and 5 bases lay outside the gene matches.

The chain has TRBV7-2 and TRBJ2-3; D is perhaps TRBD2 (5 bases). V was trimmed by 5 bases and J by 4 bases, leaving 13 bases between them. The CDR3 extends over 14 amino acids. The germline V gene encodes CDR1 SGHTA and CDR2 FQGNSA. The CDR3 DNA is TGTGCCAGCAGCCCAAATCTAGCTCCAGATACGCAGTATTTT. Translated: CASSPNLAPDTQYF.

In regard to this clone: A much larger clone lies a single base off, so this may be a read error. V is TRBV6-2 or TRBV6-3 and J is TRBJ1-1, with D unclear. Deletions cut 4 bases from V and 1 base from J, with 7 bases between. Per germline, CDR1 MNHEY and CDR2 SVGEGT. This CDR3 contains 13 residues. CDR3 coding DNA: TGTGCCAGCAGTTTAAAGCAGAACACTGAAGCTTTCTTT. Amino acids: CASSLKQNTEAFF.

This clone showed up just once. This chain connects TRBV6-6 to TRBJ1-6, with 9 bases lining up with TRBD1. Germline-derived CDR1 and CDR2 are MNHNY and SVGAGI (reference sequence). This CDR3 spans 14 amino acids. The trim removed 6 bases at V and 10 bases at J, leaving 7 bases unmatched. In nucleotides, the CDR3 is TGTGCCAGCAGCCCTGGGGACAGGGAATCACCCCTCCACTTT. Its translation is CASSPGDRESPLHF.

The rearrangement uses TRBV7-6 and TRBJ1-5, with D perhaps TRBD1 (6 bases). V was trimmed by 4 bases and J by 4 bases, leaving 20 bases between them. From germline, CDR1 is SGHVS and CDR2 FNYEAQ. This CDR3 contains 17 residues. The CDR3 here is CASSSQGGRFWNQPQHF. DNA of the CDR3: TGTGCCAGCAGCTCACAAGGGGGAAGGTTCTGGAATCAGCCCCAGCATTTT. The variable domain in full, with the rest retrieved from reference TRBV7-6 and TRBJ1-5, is GAGVSQSPRYKVTKRGQDVALRCDPISGHVSLYWYRQALGQGPEFLTYFNYEAQQDKSGLPNDRFSAERPEGSISTLTIQRTEQRDSAMYRCASSSQGGRFWNQPQHFGDGTRLSIL.

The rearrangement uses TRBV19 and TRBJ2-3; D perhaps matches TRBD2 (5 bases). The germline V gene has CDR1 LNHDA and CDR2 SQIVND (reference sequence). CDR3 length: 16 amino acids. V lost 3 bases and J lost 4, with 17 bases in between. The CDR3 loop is CASSITGRAAADTQYF. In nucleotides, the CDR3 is TGTGCCAGTAGTATCACTGGGCGGGCGGCCGCAGATACGCAGTATTTT.

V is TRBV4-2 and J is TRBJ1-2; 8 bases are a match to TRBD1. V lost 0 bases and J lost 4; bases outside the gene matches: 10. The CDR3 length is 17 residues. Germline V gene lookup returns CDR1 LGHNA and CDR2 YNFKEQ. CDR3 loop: CASSQEGRGRSVYGYTF. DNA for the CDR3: TGTGCCAGCAGCCAAGAGGGCAGGGGGCGAAGCGTCTATGGCTACACCTTC.

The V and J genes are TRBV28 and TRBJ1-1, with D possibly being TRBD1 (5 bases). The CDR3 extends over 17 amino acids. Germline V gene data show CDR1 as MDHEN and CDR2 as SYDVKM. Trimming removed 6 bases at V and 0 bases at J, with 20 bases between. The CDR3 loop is CASSLDIVGAMNTEAFF. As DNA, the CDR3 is TGTGCCAGCAGCCTTGACATTGTTGGGGCAATGAACACTGAAGCTTTCTTT. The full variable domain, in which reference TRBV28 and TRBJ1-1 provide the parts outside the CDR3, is DVKVTQSSRYLVKRTGEKVFLECVQDMDHENMFWYRQDPGLGLRLIYFSYDVKMKEKGDIPEGYSVSREKKERFSLILESASTNQTSMYLCASSLDIVGAMNTEAFFGQGTRLTVV.

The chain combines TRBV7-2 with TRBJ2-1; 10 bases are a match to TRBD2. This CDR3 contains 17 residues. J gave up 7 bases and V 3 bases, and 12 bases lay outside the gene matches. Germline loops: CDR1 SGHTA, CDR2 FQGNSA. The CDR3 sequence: CASSFRLAGPERNEQFF. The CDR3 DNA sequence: TGTGCCAGCAGCTTTCGACTAGCGGGCCCGGAGAGGAATGAGCAGTTCTTC.

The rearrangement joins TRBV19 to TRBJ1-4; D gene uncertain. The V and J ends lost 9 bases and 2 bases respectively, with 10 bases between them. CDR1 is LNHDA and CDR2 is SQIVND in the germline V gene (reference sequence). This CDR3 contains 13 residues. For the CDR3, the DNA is TGTGCCAGCCACCGGGATACTAATGAAAAACTGTTTTTT. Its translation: CASHRDTNEKLFF.

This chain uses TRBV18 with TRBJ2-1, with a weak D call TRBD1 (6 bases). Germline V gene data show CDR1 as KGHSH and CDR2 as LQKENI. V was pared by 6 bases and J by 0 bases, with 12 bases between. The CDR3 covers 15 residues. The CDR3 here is CASSARDTSYNEQFF. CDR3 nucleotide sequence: TGTGCCAGCTCGGCCCGGGACACCTCCTACAATGAGCAGTTCTTC. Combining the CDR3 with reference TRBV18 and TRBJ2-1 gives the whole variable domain NAGVMQNPRHLVRRRGQEARLRCSPMKGHSHVYWYRQLPEEGLKFMVYLQKENIIDESGMPKERFSAEFPKEGPSILRIQQVVRGDSAAYFCASSARDTSYNEQFFGPGTRLTVL.